These 30 T cell receptor beta chains were all obtained from the same sample, sequenced in a study of control samples from healthy donors and cancer patients. Generated by immunoSEQ multiplex PCR, the TCRdb table keeps only in-frame clones and is missing some. Counted here are 80,000 to 100,000 clones, approximately 81% occurring once; the ten biggest clones make up 10%. Sequenced sample: blood. These receptors all come from a woman between 25 and 40 years old in good health.

The V call is TRBV6-1, the J call TRBJ2-3; 8 positions match TRBD2. This CDR3 is built from 17 residues. J gave up 6 bases and V 1 base, and 12 bases lay outside the gene matches. Germline CDR1 MNHNS, CDR2 SASEGT. As DNA, the CDR3 is TGTGCCAGCAGTGAAGTTTACGGGGGGGTCGGGGCGGATACGCAGTATTTT. Its protein is CASSEVYGGVGADTQYF.

The chain carries TRBV9 and TRBJ1-1; D is uncertain. V was trimmed by 0 bases and J by 6 bases, leaving 9 bases between them. The CDR3 spans 13 residues. Per germline, CDR1 SGDLS and CDR2 YYNGEE. The CDR3: CASSVGHGPEAFF. The CDR3 DNA follows: TGTGCCAGCAGCGTAGGTCATGGCCCTGAAGCTTTCTTT.

The V and J genes are TRBV5-6 and TRBJ1-2; D uncertain. The CDR3 has 13 amino acids. CDR1 is SGHDT and CDR2 is YYEEEE in the germline V gene. The ends were cut back, 0 bases at V and 6 bases at J, with 9 bases in the middle. The CDR3 DNA is TGTGCCAGCAGCTTGGCGAATCGGGATGGCTACACCTTC. Residues: CASSLANRDGYTF.

The chain uses TRBV19 and TRBJ2-5, with 8 bases lining up with TRBD2. The CDR3 is 15 amino acids. Unmatched junction bases numbered 5, after V lost 3 bases and J lost 2 bases. CDR1 LNHDA and CDR2 SQIVND come from the germline V gene (reference sequence). The CDR3 loop is CASSMGGGGQETQYF. CDR3 DNA sequence: TGTGCCAGTAGTATGGGTGGCGGGGGGCAAGAGACCCAGTACTTC.

The chain links TRBV7-3 to TRBJ2-5; 10 nucleotides match TRBD1. The germline V gene encodes CDR1 SGHTA and CDR2 FQGTGA. V lost 5 bases to trimming and J lost 5 bases; unmatched junction nucleotides: 11. This CDR3 region has 16 residues. The CDR3 loop is CASSQSGQGEGETQYF. Here the CDR3 DNA reads TGTGCCAGCAGCCAGAGTGGACAGGGGGAAGGGGAGACCCAGTACTTC.

The rearrangement links TRBV14 to TRBJ1-6, with D hard to call. The ends were cut back, 2 bases at V and 7 bases at J, with 12 bases in the middle. The CDR3 spans 15 residues. Germline CDR1 SGHDN, CDR2 FVKESK. DNA of the CDR3: TGTGCCAGCAGCCAAAGATCTCAGGCCAATTCACCCCTCCACTTT. Protein sequence: CASSQRSQANSPLHF. Variable domain in full (rest from reference TRBV14 and TRBJ1-6): EAGVTQFPSHSVIEKGQTVTLRCDPISGHDNLYWYRRVMGKEIKFLLHFVKESKQDESGMPNNRFLAERTGGTYSTLKVQPAELEDSGVYFCASSQRSQANSPLHFGNGTRLTVT.

The J gene is TRBJ1-1, the V gene TRBV2; 7 nucleotides align to TRBD1. The V gene's germline CDR1 is SNHLY and CDR2 FYNNEI. The CDR3 length is 13 residues. V dropped 5 bases and J dropped 2; count of bases not matched to a gene: 2. This chain's CDR3 is CASSRDRNTEAFF. CDR3 nucleotides: TGTGCCAGCAGTCGGGACAGAAACACTGAAGCTTTCTTT.

V usage is TRBV5-6 and J usage is TRBJ2-2; TRBD1 might be the D (7 bases). Germline CDR1 and CDR2: SGHDT and YYEEEE. The CDR3 contains 14 residues. V was pared by 0 bases and J by 7 bases, with 10 bases between. The CDR3 protein is CASSLAGGGGELFF. CDR3 in DNA: TGTGCCAGCAGCTTGGCAGGGGGAGGCGGGGAGCTGTTTTTT.

V gene TRBV5-8 combines with J gene TRBJ2-3; D might be TRBD1 or TRBD2, each matching 5 bases. Germline CDR1 is SGHTS and CDR2 is YDEGEE. CDR3 length: 16 residues. V gave up 4 bases and J gave up 6 bases, with 21 bases separating them. This CDR3 reads CASSQGTDPSSDTQYF. The DNA for the CDR3 is TGTGCCAGCAGCCAAGGGACGGATCCCTCCTCGGATACGCAGTATTTT.

The chain uses TRBV10-1 and TRBJ2-2; a possible D gene is TRBD2 (5 bases). Trimming pared 6 bases from V and 5 bases from J, leaving 13 bases between. The germline V gene has CDR1 WNHNN and CDR2 SYGVQD (reference sequence). The CDR3 consists of 14 residues. The CDR3 is CASREDSRTGELFF. CDR3 DNA: TGCGCCAGCAGAGAGGACTCAAGGACCGGGGAGCTGTTTTTT.

V gene TRBV6-2 or TRBV6-3 combines with J gene TRBJ2-3; weak D call: TRBD2 (5 bases). Germline V gene data show CDR1 as MNHEY and CDR2 as SVGEGT. CDR3 length equals 14 residues. V was pared by 5 bases and J by 2 bases, with 11 bases between. The CDR3 region has the DNA TGTGCCAGCAGTCTCCCGGACTCCACAGATACGCAGTATTTT. Translation gives CASSLPDSTDTQYF.

The rearrangement joins TRBV27 to TRBJ1-2; D gene unclear. Trimming took 5 bases from V and 2 from J, leaving 6 bases between them. From germline, CDR1 is MNHEY and CDR2 SMNVEV (reference sequence). CDR3 size: 12 residues. The CDR3: CASSKANYGYTF. CDR3 nucleotides: TGTGCCAGCAGTAAGGCGAACTATGGCTACACCTTC.

V is TRBV6-7 and J is TRBJ2-1; TRBD1 aligns across 7 bases. TRBV6-7 is an ORF; its function is uncertain. The ends lost 2 bases at V and 4 bases at J; junction bases unmatched: 8. This CDR3 contains 16 residues. CDR3 sequence: CASSYRDSVEYNEQFF. CDR3 coding DNA: TGTGCCAGCAGTTACCGGGACAGCGTGGAGTACAATGAGCAGTTCTTC.

In its sample, this clone was seen once. The V gene is TRBV6-2 or TRBV6-3, the J gene TRBJ2-1; TRBD2 matches 9 bases. CDR3 size: 13 residues. The V and J ends lost 2 bases and 15 bases, in that order; junction bases with no gene match: 8. Germline V lookup: CDR1 MNHEY, CDR2 SVGEGT. Here the CDR3 DNA reads TGTGCCAGCAGTTACGTTGGCGGGACTAGCATGTTCTTC. Translation: CASSYVGGTSMFF.

This chain connects TRBV10-3 to TRBJ2-7, with TRBD1 identical over 8 bases. V shed 6 bases, J shed 5 bases, and the junction held 12 bases outside the gene matches. Germline CDR1 is ENHRY and CDR2 is SYGVKD. There are 15 residues in the CDR3. CDR3 region: CAIRRGQGLFHEQYF. DNA of the CDR3: TGTGCCATCAGGAGAGGACAGGGCCTTTTTCACGAGCAGTACTTC.

This clone appeared a few times. This rearrangement joins TRBV30 to TRBJ2-2; tentative D call: TRBD2 (5 bases). Germline lookup yields CDR1 GTSNPN and CDR2 SVGIG (reference sequence). Trimming stripped 4 bases from V and 7 bases from J, with 7 bases between. This CDR3 spans 11 amino acids. Here the CDR3 reads CAWNEGGELFF. CDR3 DNA: TGTGCCTGGAATGAGGGCGGGGAGCTGTTTTTT. The whole variable domain, remainder taken from reference TRBV30 and TRBJ2-2, is SQTIHQWPATLVQPVGSPLSLECTVEGTSNPNLYWYRQAAGRGLQLLFYSVGIGQISSEVPQNLSASRPQDRQFILSSKKLLLSDSGFYLCAWNEGGELFFGEGSRLTVL.

This chain links TRBV6-2 or TRBV6-3 with TRBJ2-7; no clear D. Germline CDR1 and CDR2: MNHEY and SVGEGT. Trimming cost V 0 bases and J 2 bases, with 5 bases left between them. The CDR3 spans 13 residues. This CDR3 is CASSYSVTYEQYF. CDR3 bases: TGTGCCAGCAGTTACTCCGTCACCTACGAGCAGTACTTC.

DNA for the CDR3: TGTGCCAGCAGCCCGGACAGGGTAGCGCAGTTCTTC. Protein sequence: CASSPDRVAQFF. J is TRBJ2-1 and V is TRBV7-2, with 8 bases aligning to TRBD1. CDR1 and CDR2 (germline): SGHTA, FQGNSA. The CDR3 sequence is 12 residues long. V shed 5 bases, J shed 12 bases, and the junction held 6 bases outside the gene matches.

The chain uses TRBV6-6 and TRBJ1-2; D might be TRBD1 (6 bases). The CDR3 is made up of 14 amino acids. CDR1 is MNHNY, CDR2 SVGAGI, per germline (reference sequence). Trimming left V 6 bases short and J 2 bases short, with 13 bases between. The CDR3 protein is CASSRTGQNYGYTF. The CDR3 DNA reads TGTGCCAGCAGCAGAACCGGACAGAACTATGGCTACACCTTC.

The rearrangement links TRBV10-1 to TRBJ2-3; 7 nucleotides match TRBD1. CDR3 length: 15 amino acids. Per germline, CDR1 WNHNN and CDR2 SYGVQD (reference sequence). The J segment lost 1 base and the V segment lost 2 bases, leaving 3 bases of the junction unmatched. CDR3 DNA sequence: TGCGCCAGCAGTGAGCGTCAGGGGGGCACAGATACGCAGTATTTT. Translated: CASSERQGGTDTQYF.

This chain joins TRBV14 and TRBJ1-1; no reliable D call. The germline V gene has CDR1 SGHDN and CDR2 FVKESK. The length of the CDR3 is 13 residues. Between the trimmed V and J ends, which lost 0 bases and 11 bases, there was a span of 13 bases. The CDR3 DNA reads TGTGCCAGCAGCCAAGATGGGCCCCTGACCGCTTTCTTT. Translated, it gives CASSQDGPLTAFF.

The rearrangement links TRBV19 to TRBJ2-2, with D perhaps matching TRBD1 (5 bases). The V end was cut by 5 bases, the J end by 1 base, with 11 bases between. CDR1 and CDR2 from the germline V gene are LNHDA and SQIVND (reference sequence). This CDR3 has 15 amino acids. Here the CDR3 DNA reads TGTGCCAGTAGTCTTCAGGGATTGAACACCGGGGAGCTGTTTTTT. It translates to CASSLQGLNTGELFF. The full variable domain, with the rest looked up from reference TRBV19 and TRBJ2-2, is DGGITQSPKYLFRKEGQNVTLSCEQNLNHDAMYWYRQDPGQGLRLIYYSQIVNDFQKGDIAEGYSVSREKKESFPLTVTSAQKNPTAFYLCASSLQGLNTGELFFGEGSRLTVL.

J is TRBJ2-5 and V is TRBV20-1; D unresolved. V dropped 1 base and J dropped 5 bases, with 2 bases sitting between them. Germline assignment: CDR1 DFQATT and CDR2 SNEGSKA (reference sequence). The CDR3 is 10 amino acids. The CDR3: CSARGETQYF. The CDR3 coding sequence is TGCAGTGCTAGAGGGGAGACCCAGTACTTC.

The genes are TRBV12-5 and TRBJ1-1, with D perhaps matching TRBD1 (5 bases). The CDR3 has 13 residues. Germline CDR1 is LGHNT and CDR2 is FRNRAP. The V end lost 4 bases, the J end lost 6 bases, and 12 bases lay between the germline ends. In DNA, the CDR3 is TGTGCTAGTGGTTGGGGGGACTATCCTGAAGCTTTCTTT. Amino acid sequence: CASGWGDYPEAFF.

The chain is built from TRBV18 and TRBJ2-6; maybe TRBD1 (5 bases). The CDR3 is made up of 20 amino acids. The germline V and J ends were trimmed by 2 bases and 0 bases, with 20 bases remaining between them. Looked up from germline, CDR1 is KGHSH and CDR2 is LQKENI. The CDR3 protein is CASSPISSSRAISGANVLTF. CDR3 nucleotides: TGTGCCAGCTCACCAATTTCCTCCAGCAGGGCGATCTCTGGGGCCAACGTCCTGACTTTC.

J is TRBJ2-3 and V is TRBV11-2; 12 bases map to TRBD2. The germline V gene has CDR1 SGHAT and CDR2 FQNNGV. Losses at the gene ends were 5 bases for V and 1 base for J; bases not matched to a gene: 4. The CDR3 has 16 amino acids. The CDR3 is CASSLAGGLGTDTQYF. The CDR3 DNA is TGTGCCAGCAGCCTAGCGGGGGGGCTGGGCACAGATACGCAGTATTTT.

This clone appeared once. J is TRBJ1-5 and V is TRBV6-5; TRBD1 agrees at 8 bases. With 6 bases clipped from V and 2 bases from J, the junction kept 6 bases outside the gene matches. This CDR3 has 15 residues. Germline V gives CDR1 MNHEY, CDR2 SVGAGI. CDR3 sequence: CASSSGQGGNQPQHF. The CDR3 DNA sequence: TGTGCCAGCAGCTCCGGACAGGGCGGCAATCAGCCCCAGCATTTT.

This clone was recorded a few times. V is TRBV10-3 and J is TRBJ2-5; D gene ambiguous. This CDR3 has 15 amino acids. V was trimmed by 0 bases and J by 1 base, leaving 9 bases between them. Germline V lookup: CDR1 ENHRY, CDR2 SYGVKD. The CDR3 region is CAISESSAVQETQYF. The CDR3, as DNA: TGTGCCATCAGTGAGTCCTCTGCAGTCCAAGAGACCCAGTACTTC.

This CDR3 is CASSLAGDSNQPQHF. The CDR3 DNA follows: TGTGCCAGCAGCTTGGCGGGGGACAGCAATCAGCCCCAGCATTTT. J is TRBJ1-5 and V is TRBV5-8; D may be TRBD1 (5 bases). The CDR3 is made up of 15 amino acids. Trimming took off 0 bases at V and 1 base at J, with 8 bases between the two ends. Germline assignment: CDR1 SGHTS and CDR2 YDEGEE.

The CDR3 nucleotides are TGTGCCAGTAGTCTAAATTGGCTAGCGGGGGGGCGTAATGAGCAGTTCTTC. Its translation: CASSLNWLAGGRNEQFF. This chain connects TRBV19 to TRBJ2-1, with 12 positions matching TRBD2. The length of the CDR3 is 17 residues. J gave up 7 bases and V 5 bases, and 12 bases lay outside the gene matches. CDR1 LNHDA and CDR2 SQIVND come from the germline V gene (reference sequence).